Listed below are T cell receptor beta chains from one sample, sequenced in a study of human T cells and chemical hapten exposure. TCRdb recomputed calls from the RACE reads with MiXCR, one row per CDR3 protein. The top ten hold over 1% of the sample, which has some 38,000 distinct CDR3 sequences, roughly 7.6% seen once. The material sequenced was whole blood, taken in connection with sensitization to the hapten diphenylcyclopropenone (DPC). The receptor source for this set is a woman aged 45-59 years with alopecia areata. Some clones in this sample may be carry-over from other donors' samples. Both conserved end residues are part of each CDR3. The D gene is left open where the match is weak. Not all rows give a size; the values are once, few, many and, for expanded clones, a class.

abundance: many; v_gene: TRBV2; j_gene: TRBJ2-3; d_gene: TRBD1; CDR3aa: CASSVGDRWADTQYF; CDR3nt: TGTGCCAGCAGTGTTGGGGACAGGTGGGCAGATACGCAGTATTTT
abundance: .; v_gene: TRBV6-5; j_gene: TRBJ1-4; d_gene: TRBD1; CDR3aa: CASSTTGGKLFF; CDR3nt: TGTGCCAGCAGTACGACAGGGGGAAAACTGTTTTTT
abundance: few; v_gene: TRBV20-1; j_gene: TRBJ1-1; d_gene: .; CDR3aa: CSARDKTSHMNTEAFF; CDR3nt: TGCAGTGCTAGAGATAAGACATCCCACATGAACACTGAAGCTTTCTTT
abundance: many; v_gene: TRBV6-2/TRBV6-3; j_gene: TRBJ1-2; d_gene: .; CDR3aa: CASSRTAANYGYTF; CDR3nt: TGTGCCAGCAGTCGGACAGCAGCTAACTATGGCTACACCTTC
abundance: .; v_gene: TRBV7-2; j_gene: TRBJ2-5; d_gene: TRBD2; CDR3aa: CASSSGLAGKETQYF; CDR3nt: TGTGCCAGCAGCTCCGGACTAGCGGGAAAAGAGACCCAGTACTTC
abundance: many; v_gene: TRBV4-2; j_gene: TRBJ2-2; d_gene: TRBD2; CDR3aa: CASSGRLAGAGELFF; CDR3nt: TGTGCCAGCAGCGGCAGGCTAGCGGGAGCCGGGGAGCTGTTTTTT
abundance: many; v_gene: TRBV11-2; j_gene: TRBJ2-1; d_gene: .; CDR3aa: CASSPRAGNNEQFF; CDR3nt: TGTGCCAGCAGCCCCCGGGCAGGAAACAATGAGCAGTTCTTC
abundance: few; v_gene: TRBV7-7; j_gene: TRBJ2-1; d_gene: .; CDR3aa: CASSPGRRNEQFF; CDR3nt: TGTGCTAGCAGCCCGGGACGCCGGAATGAGCAGTTCTTC
abundance: many; v_gene: TRBV7-8; j_gene: TRBJ1-1; d_gene: .; CDR3aa: CASSLAIRSTEAFF; CDR3nt: TGTGCCAGCAGCTTAGCTATCAGGAGCACTGAAGCTTTCTTT
abundance: few; v_gene: TRBV24-1; j_gene: TRBJ1-1; d_gene: TRBD1; CDR3aa: CATSDSGTGVTEAFF; CDR3nt: TGTGCCACCAGTGACTCCGGGACAGGGGTGACTGAAGCTTTCTTT
abundance: .; v_gene: TRBV6-1; j_gene: TRBJ1-1; d_gene: .; CDR3aa: CANSVVNTEAFF; CDR3nt: TGTGCCAACAGCGTGGTGAACACTGAAGCTTTCTTT
abundance: many; v_gene: TRBV3-1; j_gene: TRBJ1-1; d_gene: TRBD1; CDR3aa: CASSPDRGATTEAFF; CDR3nt: TGTGCCAGCAGCCCAGACAGGGGGGCAACCACTGAAGCTTTCTTT
abundance: .; v_gene: TRBV6-1; j_gene: TRBJ2-3; d_gene: .; CDR3aa: CASSEGASSTDTQYF; CDR3nt: TGTGCCAGCAGTGAAGGAGCTTCTAGCACAGATACGCAGTATTTT
abundance: many; v_gene: TRBV10-2; j_gene: TRBJ2-7; d_gene: .; CDR3aa: CASRWGREYEQYF; CDR3nt: TGCGCCAGCAGGTGGGGCCGGGAGTACGAGCAGTACTTC
abundance: few; v_gene: TRBV12-5; j_gene: TRBJ2-3; d_gene: .; CDR3aa: CASGPGADTQYF; CDR3nt: TGTGCTAGTGGTCCAGGTGCAGATACGCAGTATTTT
abundance: many; v_gene: TRBV18; j_gene: TRBJ2-2; d_gene: .; CDR3aa: CASSRQATGELFF; CDR3nt: TGTGCCAGCTCACGGCAGGCCACCGGGGAGCTGTTTTTT
abundance: many; v_gene: TRBV7-9; j_gene: TRBJ2-7; d_gene: .; CDR3aa: CASSLSIIGAAQYF; CDR3nt: TGTGCCAGCAGCTTATCTATAATTGGGGCGGCCCAGTACTTC
abundance: .; v_gene: TRBV12-3/TRBV12-4; j_gene: TRBJ2-7; d_gene: .; CDR3aa: CASRQTPPTRQYF; CDR3nt: TGTGCCAGTCGACAGACCCCTCCTACGAGGCAGTACTTC
abundance: .; v_gene: TRBV11-2; j_gene: TRBJ1-1; d_gene: .; CDR3aa: CASGRTEAFF; CDR3nt: TGTGCCAGCGGAAGGACAGAAGCTTTCTTT
abundance: few; v_gene: TRBV5-1; j_gene: TRBJ1-1; d_gene: .; CDR3aa: CASSFDGGANTEAFF; CDR3nt: TGCGCCAGCAGCTTCGACGGCGGGGCGAACACTGAAGCTTTCTTT
abundance: many; v_gene: TRBV12-5; j_gene: TRBJ1-1; d_gene: .; CDR3aa: CASGLSPTGANTEAFF; CDR3nt: TGTGCTAGTGGTTTGTCGCCCACAGGAGCGAACACTGAAGCTTTCTTT
abundance: many; v_gene: TRBV7-6; j_gene: TRBJ2-3; d_gene: TRBD2; CDR3aa: CASSVLAGVTDTQYF; CDR3nt: TGTGCCAGCAGCGTGCTAGCGGGGGTCACAGATACGCAGTATTTT
abundance: few; v_gene: TRBV28; j_gene: TRBJ1-5; d_gene: .; CDR3aa: CASSAPAGTQPQHF; CDR3nt: TGTGCCAGCAGCGCTCCAGCAGGCACTCAGCCCCAGCATTTT
abundance: many; v_gene: TRBV18; j_gene: TRBJ1-1; d_gene: .; CDR3aa: CASSPLGSDTEAFF; CDR3nt: TGTGCCAGCTCACCACTAGGGTCGGACACTGAAGCTTTCTTT
abundance: many; v_gene: TRBV11-2; j_gene: TRBJ2-7; d_gene: .; CDR3aa: CASSPALGGGSYEQYF; CDR3nt: TGTGCCAGCAGCCCCGCCTTGGGCGGAGGCTCCTACGAGCAGTACTTC
abundance: .; v_gene: TRBV5-4; j_gene: TRBJ2-7; d_gene: TRBD1; CDR3aa: CASSPEQGASAYEQYF; CDR3nt: TGTGCCAGCAGCCCTGAGCAGGGGGCCAGCGCCTACGAGCAGTACTTC
abundance: .; v_gene: TRBV18; j_gene: TRBJ2-7; d_gene: .; CDR3aa: CVSSPSGGHEQYF; CDR3nt: TGTGTCAGCTCACCGTCGGGCGGCCACGAGCAGTACTTC
abundance: many; v_gene: TRBV21-1; j_gene: TRBJ1-3; d_gene: .; CDR3aa: CASSLGSGTGHPSPGNTIYF; CDR3nt: TGTGCCAGCAGCCTAGGGTCCGGGACAGGCCATCCAAGTCCAGGAAACACCATATATTTT
abundance: many; v_gene: TRBV5-1; j_gene: TRBJ2-2; d_gene: .; CDR3aa: CATRRTQLDTGELFF; CDR3nt: TGCGCCACCAGAAGGACCCAGTTGGACACCGGGGAGCTGTTTTTT
abundance: many; v_gene: TRBV11-2; j_gene: TRBJ2-7; d_gene: TRBD1; CDR3aa: CASSPPDRASYEQYF; CDR3nt: TGTGCCAGCAGCCCCCCGGACAGGGCATCCTACGAGCAGTACTTC
abundance: few; v_gene: TRBV29-1; j_gene: TRBJ2-7; d_gene: .; CDR3aa: CSARLAPINEQYF; CDR3nt: TGCAGCGCTAGGCTAGCGCCTATCAACGAGCAGTACTTC
abundance: many; v_gene: TRBV7-6; j_gene: TRBJ1-1; d_gene: .; CDR3aa: CASSLGQLNTEAFF; CDR3nt: TGTGCCAGCAGCTTAGGACAGCTAAACACTGAAGCTTTCTTT
abundance: many; v_gene: TRBV30; j_gene: TRBJ1-1; d_gene: TRBD1; CDR3aa: CAWNRDSMNTEAFF; CDR3nt: TGTGCCTGGAACCGGGACAGTATGAACACTGAAGCTTTCTTT
abundance: .; v_gene: TRBV27; j_gene: TRBJ2-1; d_gene: .; CDR3aa: CASAPGGPVYNEQFF; CDR3nt: TGTGCCAGCGCCCCAGGCGGCCCAGTCTACAATGAGCAGTTCTTC
abundance: many; v_gene: TRBV13; j_gene: TRBJ2-1; d_gene: .; CDR3aa: CASSPTYNEQFF; CDR3nt: TGTGCCAGCAGCCCTACCTACAATGAGCAGTTCTTC
abundance: many; v_gene: TRBV27; j_gene: TRBJ2-6; d_gene: .; CDR3aa: CASSFGRSTGANVLTF; CDR3nt: TGTGCCAGCAGTTTCGGCAGGTCGACTGGGGCCAACGTCCTGACTTTC
abundance: .; v_gene: TRBV14; j_gene: TRBJ2-7; d_gene: TRBD1; CDR3aa: CASSPGTGLPYEQYF; CDR3nt: TGTGCCAGCAGCCCCGGGACAGGGCTACCCTACGAGCAGTACTTC
abundance: many; v_gene: TRBV4-1; j_gene: TRBJ2-3; d_gene: .; CDR3aa: CASSQEEESHTQYF; CDR3nt: TGCGCCAGCAGCCAAGAGGAGGAGTCCCATACGCAGTATTTT
abundance: many; v_gene: TRBV28; j_gene: TRBJ1-6; d_gene: .; CDR3aa: CASWLRGRNNSPLHF; CDR3nt: TGTGCCAGCTGGCTTAGAGGAAGGAATAATTCACCCCTCCACTTT
abundance: .; v_gene: TRBV20-1; j_gene: TRBJ2-5; d_gene: .; CDR3aa: CSARDQTGALETQYF; CDR3nt: TGCAGTGCTAGAGATCAAACGGGAGCTTTAGAGACCCAGTACTTC
abundance: many; v_gene: TRBV18; j_gene: TRBJ1-3; d_gene: .; CDR3aa: CASSPLVGDFAGNTIYF; CDR3nt: TGTGCCAGCTCACCACTCGTGGGGGACTTCGCTGGAAACACCATATATTTT
abundance: many; v_gene: TRBV19; j_gene: TRBJ2-7; d_gene: .; CDR3aa: CASSHRGSYEQYF; CDR3nt: TGTGCCAGTAGCCACCGGGGATCCTACGAGCAGTACTTC
abundance: .; v_gene: TRBV5-6; j_gene: TRBJ2-3; d_gene: .; CDR3aa: CASTQFGGYGTDTQYF; CDR3nt: TGTGCCAGCACCCAGTTCGGGGGATACGGCACAGATACGCAGTATTTT
abundance: many; v_gene: TRBV24-1; j_gene: TRBJ2-3; d_gene: .; CDR3aa: CATSEVGLDTQYF; CDR3nt: TGTGCCACCAGTGAGGTCGGACTAGATACGCAGTATTTT
abundance: many; v_gene: TRBV3-1; j_gene: TRBJ1-1; d_gene: .; CDR3aa: CASSRIGGTEAFF; CDR3nt: TGTGCCAGCAGCCGGATAGGGGGTACTGAAGCTTTCTTT
abundance: many; v_gene: TRBV6-6; j_gene: TRBJ2-7; d_gene: .; CDR3aa: CASRAWDLPQYF; CDR3nt: TGTGCCAGCAGAGCCTGGGACCTACCGCAGTACTTC
abundance: .; v_gene: TRBV20-1; j_gene: TRBJ2-3; d_gene: .; CDR3aa: CSAGAGGADTQYF; CDR3nt: TGCAGTGCTGGAGCGGGTGGGGCAGATACGCAGTATTTT
abundance: few; v_gene: TRBV12-3/TRBV12-4; j_gene: TRBJ2-1; d_gene: .; CDR3aa: CASSLGGGVPYNEQFF; CDR3nt: TGTGCCAGCAGTTTGGGGGGCGGGGTTCCCTACAATGAGCAGTTCTTC
abundance: many; v_gene: TRBV20-1; j_gene: TRBJ1-6; d_gene: TRBD1; CDR3aa: CSARASTGVNNSPLHF; CDR3nt: TGCAGTGCTAGAGCCTCGACAGGGGTCAATAATTCACCCCTCCACTTT
abundance: few; v_gene: TRBV5-1; j_gene: TRBJ2-2; d_gene: .; CDR3aa: CASSPGTITNTGELFF; CDR3nt: TGCGCCAGCAGCCCTGGGACAATCACGAACACCGGGGAGCTGTTTTTT